This T cell receptor beta chain was retrieved from a study of sequential checkpoint blockade in melanoma. Across the study: Randomization was 1:1 between first-line nivolumab→ipilimumab and ipilimumab→nivolumab.

The CDR3 length is 15 residues. In germline, CDR1 is LNHDA, CDR2 SQIVND (reference sequence). V shed 5 bases and J shed 0 bases, with 11 bases lying between them. As to treatment: randomized to nivolumab then ipilimumab (arm A) or the reverse (arm B). Data came from immunoSEQ multiplex PCR; TCRdb stores just in-frame clones and leaves some out. The repertoire includes about 2,900 clones, about 31% of them detected once, and about 10% sits in the top ten. The origin of this receptor is a human donor with melanoma. Sequences were derived from tumor tissue (inferred from file names), sampled from a patient given nivolumab and ipilimumab in sequence. The J gene is TRBJ2-1, the V gene TRBV19; no clear D. CDR3 DNA sequence: TGTGCCAGTAGTGGACGTGCGAGCTCCTACAATGAGCAGTTCTTC. Translation gives CASSGRASSYNEQFF.